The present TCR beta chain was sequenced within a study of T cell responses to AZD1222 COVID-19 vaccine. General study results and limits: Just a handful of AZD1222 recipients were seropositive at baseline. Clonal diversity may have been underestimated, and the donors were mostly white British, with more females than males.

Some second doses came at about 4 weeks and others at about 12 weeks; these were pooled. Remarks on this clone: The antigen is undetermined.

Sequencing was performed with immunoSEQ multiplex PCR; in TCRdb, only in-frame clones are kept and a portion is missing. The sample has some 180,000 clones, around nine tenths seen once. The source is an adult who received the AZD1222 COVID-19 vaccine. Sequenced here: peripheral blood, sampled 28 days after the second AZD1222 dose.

CDR3 loop: CASSSLRASGSTDTQYF. CDR3 sequence (DNA): TGTGCCAGCAGCTCCCTCCGGGCCAGCGGCAGCACAGATACGCAGTATTTT. The chain combines TRBV7-8 with TRBJ2-3, with D possibly being TRBD2 (5 bases). The germline gives CDR1 SGHVS, CDR2 FQNEAQ. The germline V and J ends were trimmed by 4 bases and 0 bases, with 17 bases remaining between them. The CDR3 is 17 amino acids.